This T cell receptor (beta chain) was identified during a study of PD-L1 blockade in urothelial cancer. Overall study context: Beginning at some point between 2013 and 2014, patients received atezolizumab, given as 1,200 mg intravenously every 3 weeks.

Produced via immunoSEQ multiplex PCR; TCRdb's table is partial and in-frame only. The sample has more than 50,000 clones, about 80% seen once. V shed 4 bases and J 1 base; nucleotides not matched to a gene: 3. In germline, CDR1 is MGHRA, CDR2 YSYEKL. This CDR3 has 14 residues. The sequence was collected from a man in his 70s with urothelial cancer. The sample here was PBMCs, taken around atezolizumab (anti-PD-L1) treatment. The rearrangement uses TRBV4-1 and TRBJ2-5, with 7 bases lining up with TRBD1. CDR3 sequence (DNA): TGCGCCAGCAGCCGGGGACAGCCCCAAGAGACCCAGTACTTC. Amino acids: CASSRGQPQETQYF.